Listed below are T cell receptor beta chains from one sample, sequenced in a study of blood T cell repertoires in COVID-19. Sequencing was performed with immunoSEQ multiplex PCR; in TCRdb, only in-frame clones are kept and a portion is missing. The table has approximately 210,000 clones, 82% seen once. The source material was PBMCs or T cells enriched from blood (not recorded which). The receptors derive from a woman aged 60-70 years who had recovered from COVID-19. Both conserved end residues are part of each CDR3. Each record gives: clone size, D gene, J gene, V gene, CDR3 length, CDR3 protein, CDR3 DNA. A D gene is named only where the DNA matches it firmly. Rows give clone size only sometimes, using once, few, many, or a class for an expanded clone.

size: once; D: NA; J: TRBJ1-2; V: TRBV7-8; length: 16; CDR3: CASSPPRQGHNYGYTF; DNA: TGTGCCAGCAGCCCCCCCCGGCAGGGCCACAACTATGGCTACACCTTC
size: few; D: TRBD1; J: TRBJ1-1; V: TRBV4-3; length: 15; CDR3: CASSQAYGQVGEAFF; DNA: TGCGCCAGCAGCCAAGCTTATGGACAGGTGGGTGAAGCTTTCTTT
size: NA; D: NA; J: TRBJ2-2; V: TRBV6-5; length: 14; CDR3: CASSWGGDTGELFF; DNA: TGTGCCAGCAGCTGGGGCGGGGACACCGGGGAGCTGTTTTTT
size: NA; D: NA; J: TRBJ1-4; V: TRBV6-2/TRBV6-3; length: 17; CDR3: CASSSRSLARTNEKLFF; DNA: TGTGCCAGCAGTAGCAGGAGCCTAGCCCGAACTAATGAAAAACTGTTTTTT
size: NA; D: TRBD2; J: TRBJ2-7; V: TRBV7-9; length: 19; CDR3: CASSLVSFGREGAMREQYF; DNA: TGTGCCAGCAGCTTAGTATCGTTTGGGCGGGAGGGCGCAATGAGGGAGCAGTACTTC
size: few; D: TRBD1; J: TRBJ1-2; V: TRBV2; length: 15; CDR3: CASRETGQASYGYTF; DNA: TGTGCCAGCAGGGAGACCGGACAGGCGAGCTATGGCTACACCTTC
size: NA; D: NA; J: TRBJ2-5; V: TRBV4-2; length: 14; CDR3: CASSPGLLQETQYF; DNA: TGTGCCAGCAGCCCTGGACTACTACAAGAGACCCAGTACTTC
size: NA; D: NA; J: TRBJ1-1; V: TRBV27; length: 14; CDR3: CASRVAGMNTEAFF; DNA: TGTGCCAGCAGAGTTGCAGGGATGAACACTGAAGCTTTCTTT
size: NA; D: NA; J: TRBJ1-5; V: TRBV6-5; length: 15; CDR3: CASSYTGNDNQPQHF; DNA: TGTGCCAGCAGTTACACGGGGAACGACAATCAGCCCCAGCATTTT
size: NA; D: TRBD1; J: TRBJ2-7; V: TRBV5-1; length: 14; CDR3: CASRGNRGNDEQYF; DNA: TGCGCCAGCAGGGGAAACAGGGGGAATGACGAGCAGTACTTC
size: NA; D: TRBD1; J: TRBJ1-2; V: TRBV5-1; length: 14; CDR3: CASSSGGTGHGYTF; DNA: TGCGCCAGCAGCTCGGGAGGGACAGGGCATGGCTACACCTTC
size: NA; D: NA; J: TRBJ1-4; V: TRBV9; length: 14; CDR3: CASSANSHGEKLFF; DNA: TGTGCCAGCAGCGCCAATTCTCACGGGGAAAAACTGTTTTTT
size: NA; D: NA; J: TRBJ1-3; V: TRBV6-5; length: 14; CDR3: CASSYVRSGNTIYF; DNA: TGTGCCAGCAGTTACGTGCGCTCTGGAAACACCATATATTTT
size: NA; D: TRBD1; J: TRBJ1-2; V: TRBV5-1; length: 13; CDR3: CASSLDRGNGYTF; DNA: TGCGCCAGCAGCTTGGACAGGGGGAATGGCTACACCTTC
size: NA; D: TRBD2; J: TRBJ2-1; V: TRBV10-1; length: 15; CDR3: CATSSGSSSYNEQFF; DNA: TGCGCCACATCTAGCGGGAGTAGCTCCTACAATGAGCAGTTCTTC
size: NA; D: NA; J: TRBJ2-7; V: TRBV29-1; length: 14; CDR3: CSVELRGPQDEQYF; DNA: TGCAGCGTTGAACTCAGGGGTCCACAAGACGAGCAGTACTTC
size: NA; D: NA; J: TRBJ2-1; V: TRBV7-6; length: 14; CDR3: CASRTDSSYNEQFF; DNA: TGTGCCAGCAGGACGGACAGTTCCTACAATGAGCAGTTCTTC
size: NA; D: TRBD1; J: TRBJ1-5; V: TRBV2; length: 13; CDR3: CASTGTGVQPQHF; DNA: TGTGCCAGCACCGGGACAGGGGTTCAGCCCCAGCATTTT
size: NA; D: NA; J: TRBJ2-1; V: TRBV5-1; length: 16; CDR3: CASSLPPPSSYNEQFF; DNA: TGCGCCAGCAGCTTGCCCCCACCGAGCTCCTACAATGAGCAGTTCTTC
size: few; D: TRBD2; J: TRBJ2-3; V: TRBV10-2; length: 15; CDR3: CASSRTSGITDTQYF; DNA: TGCGCCAGCAGTAGGACTAGCGGGATCACAGATACGCAGTATTTT
size: NA; D: TRBD1; J: TRBJ1-1; V: TRBV29-1; length: 12; CDR3: CSVGTGGTEAFF; DNA: TGCAGCGTTGGGACAGGGGGCACTGAAGCTTTCTTT
size: NA; D: NA; J: TRBJ1-4; V: TRBV4-3; length: 14; CDR3: CASSQDPGREKLFF; DNA: TGCGCCAGCAGCCAAGATCCAGGGAGGGAAAAACTGTTTTTT
size: NA; D: TRBD1; J: TRBJ1-3; V: TRBV6-5; length: 15; CDR3: CASSQTTGRGNTIYF; DNA: TGTGCCAGCAGCCAGACGACAGGGCGAGGAAACACCATATATTTT
size: NA; D: NA; J: TRBJ1-5; V: TRBV6-1; length: 12; CDR3: CASSEARQPQHF; DNA: TGTGCCAGCAGTGAAGCGAGGCAGCCCCAGCATTTT
size: NA; D: TRBD2; J: TRBJ2-1; V: TRBV4-2; length: 16; CDR3: CASSQAELAGKNEQFF; DNA: TGTGCCAGCAGCCAAGCAGAACTAGCGGGGAAGAATGAGCAGTTCTTC
size: NA; D: TRBD2; J: TRBJ2-7; V: TRBV9; length: 15; CDR3: CASSSSGRERYEQYF; DNA: TGTGCCAGCAGCTCCTCTGGGCGGGAGAGGTACGAGCAGTACTTC
size: many; D: NA; J: TRBJ2-1; V: TRBV29-1; length: 11; CDR3: CSVARDNEQFF; DNA: TGCAGCGTTGCCAGGGACAATGAGCAGTTCTTC
size: NA; D: TRBD1; J: TRBJ2-1; V: TRBV5-3; length: 16; CDR3: CARSLAGTGDFDEQFF; DNA: TGTGCCAGAAGCCTGGCCGGGACAGGGGATTTCGATGAGCAGTTCTTC
size: once; D: NA; J: TRBJ2-7; V: TRBV7-2; length: 15; CDR3: CASSLVSPSAYEQYF; DNA: TGTGCCAGCAGCTTAGTTTCTCCTAGCGCCTACGAGCAGTACTTC
size: NA; D: NA; J: TRBJ1-5; V: TRBV7-9; length: 14; CDR3: CASSHNSGNQPQHF; DNA: TGTGCCAGCAGCCACAATTCAGGAAATCAGCCCCAGCATTTT
size: NA; D: TRBD1; J: TRBJ1-2; V: TRBV19; length: 15; CDR3: CASSPTQGVRDGYTF; DNA: TGTGCCAGTAGTCCTACACAGGGGGTCCGGGATGGCTACACCTTC
size: once; D: NA; J: TRBJ2-2; V: TRBV7-2; length: 15; CDR3: CASNPGLANTGELFF; DNA: TGTGCCAGCAACCCGGGACTCGCGAACACCGGGGAGCTGTTTTTT
size: NA; D: NA; J: TRBJ1-5; V: TRBV4-2; length: 15; CDR3: CASSSNGVSNQPQHF; DNA: TGTGCCAGCAGCTCGAACGGGGTTAGCAATCAGCCCCAGCATTTT
size: once; D: NA; J: TRBJ2-2; V: TRBV7-2; length: 14; CDR3: CASSSRGDTGELFF; DNA: TGTGCCAGCAGCTCCAGGGGGGACACCGGGGAGCTGTTTTTT
size: once; D: TRBD1; J: TRBJ1-1; V: TRBV5-4; length: 14; CDR3: CASSYVDRGQEAFF; DNA: TGTGCCAGCAGCTATGTGGACAGGGGGCAGGAAGCTTTCTTT
size: NA; D: TRBD2; J: TRBJ2-3; V: TRBV27; length: 16; CDR3: CASSQRLAGGPHTQYF; DNA: TGTGCCAGCAGCCAGCGACTAGCGGGGGGGCCTCATACGCAGTATTTT
size: NA; D: TRBD1; J: TRBJ2-7; V: TRBV6-5; length: 12; CDR3: CASTDRVNEQYF; DNA: TGTGCCAGCACCGACAGGGTCAACGAGCAGTACTTC
size: NA; D: NA; J: TRBJ2-3; V: TRBV5-4; length: 13; CDR3: CASSLGLADTQYF; DNA: TGTGCCAGCAGCTTGGGTCTAGCAGATACGCAGTATTTT
size: NA; D: TRBD1; J: TRBJ1-1; V: TRBV6-5; length: 13; CDR3: CASSLGQGAEAFF; DNA: TGTGCCAGCAGTTTAGGACAGGGGGCTGAAGCTTTCTTT
size: NA; D: TRBD1; J: TRBJ1-2; V: TRBV27; length: 15; CDR3: CASSLRPGTDYGYTF; DNA: TGTGCCAGCAGTTTACGTCCCGGGACAGATTATGGCTACACCTTC
size: once; D: TRBD1; J: TRBJ1-1; V: TRBV29-1; length: 15; CDR3: CSATPQGARGTEAFF; DNA: TGCAGCGCCACCCCACAGGGGGCGAGGGGTACTGAAGCTTTCTTT
size: NA; D: NA; J: TRBJ1-6; V: TRBV3-1/TRBV3-2; length: 13; CDR3: CASSQHQGSLLHF; DNA: TGTGCCAGCAGCCAACATCAGGGCTCTCTCCTCCACTTT
size: NA; D: NA; J: TRBJ2-7; V: TRBV11-2; length: 14; CDR3: CASSPTGRDYEQYF; DNA: TGTGCCAGCAGCCCTACAGGGCGCGACTACGAGCAGTACTTC
size: NA; D: NA; J: TRBJ1-5; V: TRBV19; length: 13; CDR3: CASERRVNQPQHF; DNA: TGTGCCAGCGAAAGGAGGGTCAATCAGCCCCAGCATTTT
size: NA; D: NA; J: TRBJ2-7; V: TRBV6-5; length: 16; CDR3: CASSYSAGQALYEQYF; DNA: TGTGCCAGCAGTTACTCGGCGGGGCAGGCCCTCTACGAGCAGTACTTC
size: NA; D: TRBD1; J: TRBJ2-3; V: TRBV6-6; length: 18; CDR3: CASSHRARDRAFKDTQYF; DNA: TGTGCCAGCAGTCATCGTGCGAGGGACAGGGCTTTCAAAGATACGCAGTATTTT
size: NA; D: TRBD2; J: TRBJ2-4; V: TRBV2; length: 15; CDR3: CASSEWGGAGNIQYF; DNA: TGTGCCAGCAGTGAATGGGGGGGAGCTGGGAACATTCAGTACTTC
size: NA; D: TRBD2; J: TRBJ2-7; V: TRBV27; length: 16; CDR3: CASSLHPSGSTYEQYF; DNA: TGTGCCAGCAGTTTACATCCTAGCGGGAGTACCTACGAGCAGTACTTC
size: NA; D: NA; J: TRBJ2-7; V: TRBV5-6; length: 14; CDR3: CASSLGGTPYEQYF; DNA: TGTGCCAGCAGCTTGGGCGGGACGCCCTACGAGCAGTACTTC
size: NA; D: NA; J: TRBJ1-5; V: TRBV27; length: 15; CDR3: CASSSRTPSNQPQHF; DNA: TGTGCCAGCAGTTCCCGGACACCTAGCAATCAGCCCCAGCATTTT
size: NA; D: TRBD2; J: TRBJ2-5; V: TRBV4-3; length: 17; CDR3: CASSQELSRLAGETQYF; DNA: TGCGCCAGCAGCCAAGAACTGTCGAGACTAGCGGGAGAGACCCAGTACTTC
size: NA; D: TRBD1; J: TRBJ1-5; V: TRBV4-1; length: 17; CDR3: CASSQVLWDRGNQPQHF; DNA: TGCGCCAGCAGCCAAGTATTATGGGACAGGGGCAATCAGCCCCAGCATTTT
size: NA; D: NA; J: TRBJ2-7; V: TRBV2; length: 12; CDR3: CASRGLGEEQYF; DNA: TGTGCCAGCAGAGGCCTCGGGGAAGAGCAGTACTTC
size: NA; D: NA; J: TRBJ1-1; V: TRBV18; length: 15; CDR3: CASSPESGGRTEAFF; DNA: TGTGCCAGCTCACCCGAGAGTGGGGGGAGGACTGAAGCTTTCTTT
size: NA; D: NA; J: TRBJ1-3; V: TRBV19; length: 13; CDR3: CASSIESGNTIYF; DNA: TGTGCCAGTAGTATAGAGTCAGGAAACACCATATATTTT